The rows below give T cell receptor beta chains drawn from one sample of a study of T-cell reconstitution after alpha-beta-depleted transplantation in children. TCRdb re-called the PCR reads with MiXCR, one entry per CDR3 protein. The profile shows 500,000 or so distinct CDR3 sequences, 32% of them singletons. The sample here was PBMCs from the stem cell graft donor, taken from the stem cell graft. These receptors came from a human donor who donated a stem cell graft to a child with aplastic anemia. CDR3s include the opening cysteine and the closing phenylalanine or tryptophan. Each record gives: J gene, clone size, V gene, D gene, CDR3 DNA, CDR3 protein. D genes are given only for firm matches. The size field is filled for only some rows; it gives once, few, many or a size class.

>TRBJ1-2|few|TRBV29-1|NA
TGCAGCGCCGACCCGACAGGCAAGAACTATGGCTACACCTTC
CSADPTGKNYGYTF
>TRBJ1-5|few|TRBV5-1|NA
TGCGCCAGCAGCCCAACCGATGGGGCCAATCAGCCCCAGCATTTT
CASSPTDGANQPQHF
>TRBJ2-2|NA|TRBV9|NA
TGTGCCAGCAGCGTAGTATTTGGGCAGCCCGGGGAGCTGTTTTTT
CASSVVFGQPGELFF
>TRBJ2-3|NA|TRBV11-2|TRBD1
TGTGCCAGCAGCCAAAACGTAGGGGGCGCAGATACGCAGTATTTT
CASSQNVGGADTQYF
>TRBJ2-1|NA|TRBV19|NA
TGTGCCAGTACCGGTAACAATGAGCAGTTCTTC
CASTGNNEQFF
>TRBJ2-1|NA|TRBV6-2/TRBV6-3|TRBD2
TGTGCCAGCAGTTACTTGCTAGCGGGAGGAGGCTACAATGAGCAGTTCTTC
CASSYLLAGGGYNEQFF
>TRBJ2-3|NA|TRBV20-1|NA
TGCAGTGCTACGGCTAGGCAGTATTTT
CSATARQYF
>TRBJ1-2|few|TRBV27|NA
TGTGCCAGCAGTTTCGGGAGGGGCCGGGGCTACACCTTC
CASSFGRGRGYTF
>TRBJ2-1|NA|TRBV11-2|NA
TGTGCCAGCAGCTCCTATGCCCAGGTGGCTCCTTACTCCAATGAGCAGTTCTTC
CASSSYAQVAPYSNEQFF
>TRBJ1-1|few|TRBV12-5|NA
TGTGCTAGTGGTTTGGTACTAGGCAGGGGAGGGAACACTGAAGCTTTCTTT
CASGLVLGRGGNTEAFF
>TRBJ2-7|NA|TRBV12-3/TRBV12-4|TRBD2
TGTGCCAGCAGTGGGTCCGGGACTAGCCTCTACGAGCAGTACTTC
CASSGSGTSLYEQYF